The present T cell receptor (beta chain) was sequenced within a study of T-cell memory formation after mild COVID-19. Study conclusions and caveats: CD4+ contracting clones were found mainly in CM and EM, and CD8+ ones in EMRA.

Concerning this clonotype: Its antigen is as yet unknown.

TCRdb reprocessed the 5' RACE reads with MiXCR, giving one entry per CDR3 protein. The sample lists 450,000 to 700,000 distinct CDR3 sequences, under 20% occurring once. Sequencing was done on a sample of PBMCs or a T cell subset sorted from them (not recorded which). The source of this sequence is an adult woman who had mild COVID-19 (a few samples of this study predate the infection). Cell type and time point are not known.

Written as DNA, the CDR3 is TGTGCCACCAGTGATCGGGAGTTCACCGGGGAGCTGTTTTTT. Its translation is CATSDREFTGELFF. This chain joins TRBV24-1 and TRBJ2-2; D perhaps matches TRBD2 (6 bases). Per the germline V gene, CDR1 is KGHDR and CDR2 is SFDVKD. The CDR3 runs 14 residues. Trimming took off 3 bases at V and 4 bases at J, with 8 bases between the two ends.